The 22 T cell receptor beta chains below were found in one sample sequenced in a study of T cells in Graves' hyperthyroidism and ophthalmopathy. TCR beta CDR3 regions were amplified from RNA transcripts. An initial round of RT-PCR targeting the TCR CDR3 relied on the HTBI primer set. TCRdb reanalysed the multiplex PCR reads using MiXCR and keeps one entry per CDR3 protein. Of 640,000 or so distinct CDR3 sequences detected, roughly 14% appear once; the ten largest clones hold about 3.9%. Sequenced material: blood. Receptors originate from a woman in her thirties or forties with Graves' ophthalmopathy.

V gene TRBV24-1 combines with J gene TRBJ2-1; 7 nucleotides agree with TRBD1. The CDR3 is 15 amino acids. The trim removed 0 bases at V and 5 bases at J, leaving 3 bases unmatched. Germline V gives CDR1 KGHDR, CDR2 SFDVKD. CDR3 in amino acids: CATSDLDRDHNEQFF. For the CDR3, the DNA is TGTGCCACCAGTGATTTGGACAGGGACCACAATGAGCAGTTCTTC.

This clonotype was seen only a few times. The chain employs TRBV2 and TRBJ1-1; the D gene is possibly TRBD1 (5 bases). V was trimmed by 2 bases and J by 4 bases, leaving 17 bases between them. The CDR3 consists of 16 residues. Germline V CDR1 and CDR2: SNHLY, FYNNEI. This chain's CDR3 is CASSERGLTRGTEAFF. The CDR3 coding sequence is TGTGCCAGCAGTGAACGGGGACTTACAAGAGGCACTGAAGCTTTCTTT.

This clonotype was seen ten or more times. The chain has TRBV12-3 or TRBV12-4 and TRBJ2-2; 11 bases fit TRBD2. V dropped 5 bases and J dropped 0; count of bases not matched to a gene: 5. The CDR3 loop spans 17 amino acids. The CDR3 reads CASSPLAGEPNTGELFF. The CDR3 bases are TGTGCCAGCAGTCCACTAGCGGGGGAGCCGAACACCGGGGAGCTGTTTTTT.

The V and J genes are TRBV2 and TRBJ2-7; 12 bases fit TRBD2. V shed 6 bases, J shed 0 bases, and the junction held 6 bases outside the gene matches. This CDR3 has 16 amino acids. The germline V gene has CDR1 SNHLY and CDR2 FYNNEI. The CDR3 DNA is TGTGCCAGCAGGCCCGGGACTAGCGGGTACTCCTACGAGCAGTACTTC. This sequence encodes CASRPGTSGYSYEQYF.

The sample holds many counts of this clonotype. This sequence joins TRBV28 and TRBJ2-7; D possibly corresponds to TRBD1 (6 bases). V was shortened by 4 bases and J by 2 bases, with 24 bases between the two germline ends. This CDR3 is 18 amino acids long. Germline V lookup: CDR1 MDHEN, CDR2 SYDVKM. CDR3 sequence: CASSSGAGTPLEAYEQYF. The CDR3 DNA follows: TGTGCCAGCAGTTCCGGGGCTGGGACACCTCTTGAGGCCTACGAGCAGTACTTC.

This clonotype appeared many times. The V gene is TRBV7-9, the J gene TRBJ2-5, with 10 nucleotides matching TRBD1. V lost 5 bases to trimming and J lost 3 bases; unmatched junction nucleotides: 15. CDR1 is SEHNR, CDR2 FQNEAQ, per germline (reference sequence). This CDR3 contains 18 residues. CDR3: CASSRSARDRGNKETQYF. The CDR3 DNA follows: TGTGCCAGCAGCCGCTCCGCCCGGGACAGGGGTAATAAAGAGACCCAGTACTTC.

The gene calls are TRBV16 and TRBJ2-7, with 12 bases aligning to TRBD2. The germline CDR1 and CDR2 sequences are KGHSY and FQNENV. The CDR3 has 18 amino acids. Trimming at V came to 4 bases and at J to 6 bases, leaving 16 bases not matched to a gene. The CDR3 DNA sequence: TGTGCCAGCAGCCCCCGGACACCTGGACTAGCGGGATCTTTCGAGCAGTACTTC. This gives the protein CASSPRTPGLAGSFEQYF.

In this sample, this clonotype turned up many times. The chain is built from TRBV20-1 and TRBJ2-7; 7 bases map to TRBD2. The V gene end was trimmed by 5 bases and the J gene end by 2 bases; junction bases not matched to a gene: 3. Germline CDR1 reads DFQATT; CDR2 reads SNEGSKA (reference sequence). The CDR3 sequence is 12 residues long. The CDR3 here is CSASGLAYEQYF. CDR3 coding DNA: TGCAGTGCTTCTGGACTAGCCTACGAGCAGTACTTC.

There are many counts of this clonotype. The gene calls are TRBV15 and TRBJ1-6; no reliable D call. The CDR3 loop spans 15 amino acids. Germline CDR1 reads LNHNV; CDR2 reads YYDKDF (reference sequence). Trimming shortened V by 4 bases and J by 12 bases, and 19 bases separated the two germline ends. The CDR3 sequence is CATSKEGWPAGPLHF. In DNA form, the CDR3 reads TGTGCCACCAGCAAAGAGGGATGGCCGGCTGGACCCCTCCACTTT.

Ten or more counts support this clonotype. This rearrangement joins TRBV9 to TRBJ2-5; perhaps TRBD2 as D (5 bases). Trimming shortened V by 1 base and J by 3 bases, and 13 bases separated the two germline ends. The germline gives CDR1 SGDLS, CDR2 YYNGEE. The CDR3 runs to 15 residues. The CDR3 sequence: CASSVRGGAEETQYF. Here the CDR3 DNA reads TGTGCCAGCAGCGTACGCGGCGGAGCGGAAGAGACCCAGTACTTC.

This clonotype was found many times. A clone one base away is much larger, so this may be a read error. CDR3 in DNA: TGCGCCAGCAGTGTAGGGCAACAAGAGACCCAGTACTTC. This sequence encodes CASSVGQQETQYF. The chain links TRBV10-1 to TRBJ2-5; D gene unclear. Trimming took off 4 bases at V and 2 bases at J, with 8 bases between the two ends. CDR3 length: 13 residues. Germline CDR1 WNHNN, CDR2 SYGVQD (reference sequence).

This clonotype came up many times. This chain links TRBV11-1 with TRBJ1-2, with D perhaps matching TRBD1 (6 bases). Per germline, CDR1 SGHAT and CDR2 FQDESV (reference sequence). CDR3 length equals 14 residues. With 0 bases removed from V and 11 bases from J, the gap between germline ends came to 16 bases. The CDR3 nucleotides are TGTGCCAGCAGCTTAGCGGGACAAGGGGCCGGGTACACCTTC. Protein product: CASSLAGQGAGYTF.

This clonotype appeared many times. The rearrangement joins TRBV5-1 to TRBJ1-1; D is unclear. Germline CDR1 reads SGHRS; CDR2 reads YFSETQ. The CDR3 is made up of 12 amino acids. V shed 3 bases and J shed 8 bases, with 11 bases lying between them. The CDR3 coding sequence is TGCGCCAGCAGCTGGGAGGGATCGGAAGCTTTCTTT. The encoded protein is CASSWEGSEAFF.

The DNA for the CDR3 is TGCAGCGTAAGAGCCGACGTTGTAAATTCACCCCTCCACTTT. This sequence encodes CSVRADVVNSPLHF. V usage is TRBV29-1 and J usage is TRBJ1-6; D gene ambiguous. Germline V gene lookup returns CDR1 SQVTM and CDR2 ANQGSEA. The V and J ends lost 6 bases and 7 bases respectively, with 16 bases between them. The CDR3 runs 14 residues.

In this sample, this clonotype turned up many times. The chain recombines TRBV7-2 with TRBJ1-2; D ambiguous. This CDR3 has 14 amino acids. The V end lost 5 bases, the J end lost 1 base, and 11 bases lay between the germline ends. Germline V CDR1 and CDR2: SGHTA, FQGNSA. CDR3 DNA: TGTGCCAGCAGCCGACCCTCATTTAACTATGGCTACACCTTC. Translation: CASSRPSFNYGYTF.

The V and J genes are TRBV7-9 and TRBJ1-5; D gene ambiguous. Trimming removed 5 bases at V and 3 bases at J, with 11 bases between. Germline V CDR1 and CDR2: SEHNR, FQNEAQ (reference sequence). CDR3 length: 14 residues. This CDR3 reads CASSTPGSNQPQHF. CDR3 sequence (DNA): TGTGCCAGCAGCACCCCGGGGTCCAATCAGCCCCAGCATTTT.

This clonotype has a count of ten or more. V is TRBV27 and J is TRBJ2-5; TRBD2 aligns across 8 bases. The V segment lost 1 base and the J segment 5 bases; nucleotides outside the gene matches: 9. The germline gives CDR1 MNHEY, CDR2 SMNVEV (reference sequence). CDR3 size: 16 residues. CDR3 sequence (DNA): TGTGCCAGCAGTTTATACGGGAGGGCCTTCGGGGAGACCCAGTACTTC. It encodes CASSLYGRAFGETQYF.

This clonotype was detected ten times or more. The V call is TRBV4-2, the J call TRBJ2-7; D is uncertain. With 0 bases removed from V and 4 bases from J, the gap between germline ends came to 7 bases. The germline gives CDR1 LGHNA, CDR2 YNFKEQ. The CDR3 is made up of 13 amino acids. The CDR3 sequence: CASSQEVWYEQYF. The CDR3 DNA follows: TGTGCCAGCAGCCAAGAAGTGTGGTACGAGCAGTACTTC.

This clonotype was seen ten or more times. The genes are TRBV6-2 or TRBV6-3 and TRBJ1-5, with TRBD1 as a possible D gene (5 bases). Trimming left V 0 bases short and J 0 bases short, with 12 bases between. Germline CDR1 reads MNHEY; CDR2 reads SVGEGT. CDR3 length: 17 residues. The CDR3 reads CASSYSGTDYSNQPQHF. Here the CDR3 DNA reads TGTGCCAGCAGTTACTCAGGGACGGACTATAGCAATCAGCCCCAGCATTTT.

The chain uses TRBV10-2 and TRBJ1-1; 9 bases align to TRBD1. This CDR3 has 15 amino acids. J was trimmed by 0 bases and V by 3 bases; bases with no gene match: 2. CDR1 is WSHSY, CDR2 SAAADI, per germline. The CDR3 sequence: CASSDGDRVNTEAFF. In DNA, the CDR3 is TGCGCCAGCAGTGATGGGGACAGGGTGAACACTGAAGCTTTCTTT.

The CDR3 region has the DNA TGTGCCAGCAGTTTAGCGGGAGAGGTCGGGGAGCTGTTTTTT. It specifies CASSLAGEVGELFF. The chain employs TRBV28 and TRBJ2-2, with TRBD2 matching 7 bases. CDR1 and CDR2 (germline): MDHEN, SYDVKM. J gave up 7 bases and V 2 bases, and 4 bases lay outside the gene matches. This CDR3 is 14 amino acids long.

In this sample, this clonotype turned up many times. This chain joins TRBV15 and TRBJ2-7, with D perhaps given as TRBD1 or TRBD2 (5 bases each). V was pared by 4 bases and J by 8 bases, with 24 bases between. Germline CDR1 is LNHNV and CDR2 is YYDKDF (reference sequence). CDR3 length: 16 residues. CDR3: CATSTPRGETMFKQYF. The CDR3 nucleotides read TGTGCCACCAGCACACCAAGAGGGGAAACCATGTTCAAGCAGTACTTC.